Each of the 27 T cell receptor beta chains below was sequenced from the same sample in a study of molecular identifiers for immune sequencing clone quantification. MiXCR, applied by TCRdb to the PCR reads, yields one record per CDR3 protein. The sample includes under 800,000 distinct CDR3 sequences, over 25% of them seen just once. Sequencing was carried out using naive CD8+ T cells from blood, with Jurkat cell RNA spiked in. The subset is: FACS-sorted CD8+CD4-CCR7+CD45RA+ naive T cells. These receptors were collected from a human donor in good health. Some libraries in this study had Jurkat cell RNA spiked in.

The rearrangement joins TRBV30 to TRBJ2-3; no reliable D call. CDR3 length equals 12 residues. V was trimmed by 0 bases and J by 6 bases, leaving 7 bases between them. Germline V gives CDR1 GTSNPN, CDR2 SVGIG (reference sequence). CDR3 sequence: CAWSVASDTQYF. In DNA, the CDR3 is TGTGCCTGGAGTGTAGCCTCTGATACGCAGTATTTT.

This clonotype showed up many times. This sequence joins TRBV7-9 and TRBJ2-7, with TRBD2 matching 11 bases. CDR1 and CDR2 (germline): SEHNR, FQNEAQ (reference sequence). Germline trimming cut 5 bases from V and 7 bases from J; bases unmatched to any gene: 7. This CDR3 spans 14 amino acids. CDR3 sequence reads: CASSPPGLAEEQYF. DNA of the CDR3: TGTGCCAGCAGCCCACCGGGACTAGCGGAAGAGCAGTACTTC.

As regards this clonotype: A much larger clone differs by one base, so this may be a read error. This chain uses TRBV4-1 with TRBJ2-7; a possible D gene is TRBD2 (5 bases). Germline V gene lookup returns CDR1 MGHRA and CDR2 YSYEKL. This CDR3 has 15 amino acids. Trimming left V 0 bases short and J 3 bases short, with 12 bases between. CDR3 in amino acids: CASSQDRGPFYEQYF. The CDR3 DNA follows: TGCGCCAGCAGCCAAGATCGAGGGCCCTTCTACGAGCAGTACTTC.

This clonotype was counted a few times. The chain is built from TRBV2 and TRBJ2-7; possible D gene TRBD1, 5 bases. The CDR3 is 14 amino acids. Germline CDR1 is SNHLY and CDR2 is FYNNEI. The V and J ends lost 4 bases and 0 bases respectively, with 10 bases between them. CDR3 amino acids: CASSAGDSSYEQYF. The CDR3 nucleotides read TGTGCCAGCAGTGCAGGAGACAGCTCCTACGAGCAGTACTTC.

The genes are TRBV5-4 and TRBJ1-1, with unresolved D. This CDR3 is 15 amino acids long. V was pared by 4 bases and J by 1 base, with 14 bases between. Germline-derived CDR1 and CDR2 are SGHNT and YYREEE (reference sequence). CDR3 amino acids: CASSHPAGENTEAFF. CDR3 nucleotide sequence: TGTGCCAGCAGCCACCCGGCCGGGGAGAACACTGAAGCTTTCTTT.

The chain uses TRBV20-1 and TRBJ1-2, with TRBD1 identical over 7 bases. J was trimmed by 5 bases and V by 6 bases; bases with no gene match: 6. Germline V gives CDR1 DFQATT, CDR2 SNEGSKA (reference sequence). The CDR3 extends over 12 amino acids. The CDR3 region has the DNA TGCAGTGCAGATGGACAGGCTTATGGCTACACCTTC. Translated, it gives CSADGQAYGYTF.

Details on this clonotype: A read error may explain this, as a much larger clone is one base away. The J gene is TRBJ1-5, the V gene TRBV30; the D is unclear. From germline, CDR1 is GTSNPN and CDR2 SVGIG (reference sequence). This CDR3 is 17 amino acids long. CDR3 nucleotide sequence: TGTGCCCGGAGCGATCAATTCGGAATTCTAAGCAATCAGCCCCAGCATTTT. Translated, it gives CARSDQFGILSNQPQHF.

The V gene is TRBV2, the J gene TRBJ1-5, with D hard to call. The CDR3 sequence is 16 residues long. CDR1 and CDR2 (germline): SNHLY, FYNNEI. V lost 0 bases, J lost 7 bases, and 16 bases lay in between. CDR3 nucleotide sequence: TGTGCCAGCAGTGAAGCGGTGCAGATTAGCGGCCAGCCCCAGCATTTT. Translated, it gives CASSEAVQISGQPQHF.

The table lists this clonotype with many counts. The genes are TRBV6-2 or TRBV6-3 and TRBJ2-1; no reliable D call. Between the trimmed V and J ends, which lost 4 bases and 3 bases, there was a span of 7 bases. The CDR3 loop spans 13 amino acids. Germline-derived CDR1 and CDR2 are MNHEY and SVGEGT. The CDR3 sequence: CASSLGYYNEQFF. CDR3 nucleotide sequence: TGTGCCAGCAGTTTAGGGTACTACAATGAGCAGTTCTTC.

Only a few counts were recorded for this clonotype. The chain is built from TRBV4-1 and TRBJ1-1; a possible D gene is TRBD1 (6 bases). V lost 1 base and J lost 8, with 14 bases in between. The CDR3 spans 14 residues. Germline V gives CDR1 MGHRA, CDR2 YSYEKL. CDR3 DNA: TGCGCCAGCAGCCAAGTACAGGGAACGGTGGAAGCTTTCTTT. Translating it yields CASSQVQGTVEAFF.

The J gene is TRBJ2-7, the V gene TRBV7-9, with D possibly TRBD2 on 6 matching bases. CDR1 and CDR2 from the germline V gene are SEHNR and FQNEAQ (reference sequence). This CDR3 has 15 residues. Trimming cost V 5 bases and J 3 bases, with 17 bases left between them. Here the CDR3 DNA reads TGTGCCAGCAGCCCCCTTTTAGCGGACCACTACGAGCAGTACTTC. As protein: CASSPLLADHYEQYF.

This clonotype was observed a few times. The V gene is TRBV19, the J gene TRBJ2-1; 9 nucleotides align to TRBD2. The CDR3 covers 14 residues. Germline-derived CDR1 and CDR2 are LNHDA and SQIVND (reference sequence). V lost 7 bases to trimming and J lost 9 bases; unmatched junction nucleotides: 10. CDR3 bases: TGTGCCAGTACTCTAATAGCGGGAGCCAGTGAGCAGTTCTTC. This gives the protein CASTLIAGASEQFF.

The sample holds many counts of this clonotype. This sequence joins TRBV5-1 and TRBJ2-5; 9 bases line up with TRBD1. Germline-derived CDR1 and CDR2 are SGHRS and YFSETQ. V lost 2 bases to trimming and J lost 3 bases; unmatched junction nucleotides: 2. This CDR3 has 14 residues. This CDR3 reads CASSFWTGEETQYF. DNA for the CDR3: TGCGCCAGCAGCTTTTGGACAGGGGAAGAGACCCAGTACTTC. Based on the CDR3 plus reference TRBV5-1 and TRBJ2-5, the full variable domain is KAGVTQTPRYLIKTRGQQVTLSCSPISGHRSVSWYQQTPGQGLQFLFEYFSETQRNKGNFPGRFSGRQFSNSRSEMNVSTLELGDSALYLCASSFWTGEETQYFGPGTRLLVL.

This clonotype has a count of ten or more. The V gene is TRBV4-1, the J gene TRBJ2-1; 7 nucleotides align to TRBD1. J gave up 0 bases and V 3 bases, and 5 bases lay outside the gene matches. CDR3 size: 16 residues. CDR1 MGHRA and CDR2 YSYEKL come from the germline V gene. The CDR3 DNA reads TGCGCCAGCAGCCAGAACCGGGACAGCTCCTACAATGAGCAGTTCTTC. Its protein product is CASSQNRDSSYNEQFF.

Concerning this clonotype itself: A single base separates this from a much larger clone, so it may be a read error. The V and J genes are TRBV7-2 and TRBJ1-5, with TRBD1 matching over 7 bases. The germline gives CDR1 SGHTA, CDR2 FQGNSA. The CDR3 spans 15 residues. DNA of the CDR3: TGTGCCAGCAGGGATGGGACAGCTAGCAATCAGCCCCAGCGTTTT. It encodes CASRDGTASNQPQRF.

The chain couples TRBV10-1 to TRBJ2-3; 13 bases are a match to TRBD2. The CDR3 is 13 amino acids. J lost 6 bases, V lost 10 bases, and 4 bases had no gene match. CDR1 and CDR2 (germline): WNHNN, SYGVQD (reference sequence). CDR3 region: CAIGTSGADTQYF. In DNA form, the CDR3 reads TGCGCCATCGGGACTAGCGGGGCGGATACGCAGTATTTT.

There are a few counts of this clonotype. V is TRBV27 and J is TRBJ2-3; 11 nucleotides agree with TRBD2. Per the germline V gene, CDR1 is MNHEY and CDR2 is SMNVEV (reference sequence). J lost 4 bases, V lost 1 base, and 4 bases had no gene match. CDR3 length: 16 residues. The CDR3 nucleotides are TGTGCCAGCAGTTTATTAGGTAGCGGGGGGGCAGATACGCAGTATTTT. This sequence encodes CASSLLGSGGADTQYF.

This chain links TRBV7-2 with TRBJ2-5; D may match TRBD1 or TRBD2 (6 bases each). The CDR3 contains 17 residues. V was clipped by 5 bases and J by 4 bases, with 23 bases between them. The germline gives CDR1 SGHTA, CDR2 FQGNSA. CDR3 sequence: CASSRPAWGAFVETQYF. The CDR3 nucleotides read TGTGCCAGCAGCCGACCTGCCTGGGGGGCGTTTGTAGAGACCCAGTACTTC.

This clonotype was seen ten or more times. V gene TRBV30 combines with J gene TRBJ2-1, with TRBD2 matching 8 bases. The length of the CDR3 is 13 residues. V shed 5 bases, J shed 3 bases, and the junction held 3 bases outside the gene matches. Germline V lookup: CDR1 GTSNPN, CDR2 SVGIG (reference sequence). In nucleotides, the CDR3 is TGTGCCTGGGGACTAGCCTTCTACAATGAGCAGTTCTTC. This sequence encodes CAWGLAFYNEQFF.

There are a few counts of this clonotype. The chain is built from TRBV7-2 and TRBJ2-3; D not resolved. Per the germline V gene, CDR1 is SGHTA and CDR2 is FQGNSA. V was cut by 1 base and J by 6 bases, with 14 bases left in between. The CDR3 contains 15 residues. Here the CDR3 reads CASSLVTGFGDTQYF. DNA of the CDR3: TGTGCCAGCAGCTTAGTGACCGGCTTTGGGGATACGCAGTATTTT.

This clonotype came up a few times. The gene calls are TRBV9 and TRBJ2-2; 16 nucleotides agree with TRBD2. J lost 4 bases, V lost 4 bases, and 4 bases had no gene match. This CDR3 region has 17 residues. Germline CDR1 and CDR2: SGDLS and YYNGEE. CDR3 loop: CASSIGTSGRVTGELFF. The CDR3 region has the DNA TGTGCCAGCAGCATCGGGACTAGCGGGAGGGTCACCGGGGAGCTGTTTTTT.

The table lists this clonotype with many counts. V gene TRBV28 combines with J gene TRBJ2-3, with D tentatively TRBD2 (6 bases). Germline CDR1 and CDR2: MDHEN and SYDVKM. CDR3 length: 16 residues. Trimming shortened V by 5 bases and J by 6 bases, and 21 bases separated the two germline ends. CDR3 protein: CASSLPGTRGRDTQYF. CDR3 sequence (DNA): TGTGCCAGCAGTCTCCCCGGGACTCGCGGTAGGGATACGCAGTATTTT.

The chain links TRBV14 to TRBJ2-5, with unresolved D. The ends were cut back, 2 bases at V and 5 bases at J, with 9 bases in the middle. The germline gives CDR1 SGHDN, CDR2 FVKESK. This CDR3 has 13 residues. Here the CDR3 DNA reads TGTGCCAGCAGCCAAAAAGGGCGGGAGACCCAGTACTTC. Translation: CASSQKGRETQYF.

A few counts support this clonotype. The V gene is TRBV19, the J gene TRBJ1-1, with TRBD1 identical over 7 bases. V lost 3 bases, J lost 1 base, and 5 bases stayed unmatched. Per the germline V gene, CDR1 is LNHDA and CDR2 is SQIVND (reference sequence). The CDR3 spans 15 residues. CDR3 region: CASSITGAANTEAFF. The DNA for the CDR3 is TGTGCCAGTAGTATTACAGGGGCGGCGAACACTGAAGCTTTCTTT.

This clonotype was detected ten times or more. CDR3 sequence reads: CAIRGTGEETQYF. The CDR3 DNA follows: TGTGCCATACGCGGGACAGGGGAAGAGACCCAGTACTTC. The rearrangement uses TRBV19 and TRBJ2-5, with 10 bases aligning to TRBD1. The length of the CDR3 is 13 residues. V trimming: 10 bases; J trimming: 3 bases; junction bases outside the gene matches: 5. Germline V gene lookup returns CDR1 LNHDA and CDR2 SQIVND (reference sequence).

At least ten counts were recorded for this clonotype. CDR3 in DNA: TGTGCCAGCAGCTTAGAGACTAGCGGGAGGGCATTTTTTACCGGGGAGCTGTTTTTT. Translating gives CASSLETSGRAFFTGELFF. The J gene is TRBJ2-2, the V gene TRBV7-2; 14 bases fit TRBD2. J lost 5 bases, V lost 1 base, and 9 bases had no gene match. Per the germline V gene, CDR1 is SGHTA and CDR2 is FQGNSA. The CDR3 length is 19 residues.

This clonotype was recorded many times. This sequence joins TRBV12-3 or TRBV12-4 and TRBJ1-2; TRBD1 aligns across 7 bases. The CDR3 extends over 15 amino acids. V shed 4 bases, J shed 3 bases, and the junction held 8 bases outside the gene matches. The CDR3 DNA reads TGTGCCAGCAGTTCCACGACAGGGTCCTACTATGGCTACACCTTC. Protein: CASSSTTGSYYGYTF.